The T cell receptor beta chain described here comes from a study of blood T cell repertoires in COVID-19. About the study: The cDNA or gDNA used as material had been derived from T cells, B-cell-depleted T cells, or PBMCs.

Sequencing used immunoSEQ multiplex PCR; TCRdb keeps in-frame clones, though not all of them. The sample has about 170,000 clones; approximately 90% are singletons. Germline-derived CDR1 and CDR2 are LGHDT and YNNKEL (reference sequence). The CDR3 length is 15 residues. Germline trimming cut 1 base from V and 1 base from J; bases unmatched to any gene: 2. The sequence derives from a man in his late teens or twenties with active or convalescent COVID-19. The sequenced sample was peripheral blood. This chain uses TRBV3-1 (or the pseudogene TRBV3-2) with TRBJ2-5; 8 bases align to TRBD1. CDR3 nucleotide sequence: TGTGCCAGCAGCCAAGGGGACAGGCTCCAAGAGACCCAGTACTTC. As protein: CASSQGDRLQETQYF.